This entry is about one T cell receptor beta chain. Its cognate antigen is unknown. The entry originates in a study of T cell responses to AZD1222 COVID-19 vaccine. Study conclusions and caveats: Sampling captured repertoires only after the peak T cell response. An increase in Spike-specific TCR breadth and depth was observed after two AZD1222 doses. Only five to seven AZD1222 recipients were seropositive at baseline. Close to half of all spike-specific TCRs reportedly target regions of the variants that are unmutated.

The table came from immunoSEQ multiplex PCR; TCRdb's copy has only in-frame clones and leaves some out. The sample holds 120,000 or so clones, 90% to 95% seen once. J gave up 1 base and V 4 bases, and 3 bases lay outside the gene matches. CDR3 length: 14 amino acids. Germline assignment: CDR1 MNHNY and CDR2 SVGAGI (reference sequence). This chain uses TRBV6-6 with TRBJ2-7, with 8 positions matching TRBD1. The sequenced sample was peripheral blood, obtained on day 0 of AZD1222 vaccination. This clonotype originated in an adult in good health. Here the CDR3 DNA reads TGTGCCAGCAGTTGGGGGACAGGATCCTACGAGCAGTACTTC. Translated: CASSWGTGSYEQYF.